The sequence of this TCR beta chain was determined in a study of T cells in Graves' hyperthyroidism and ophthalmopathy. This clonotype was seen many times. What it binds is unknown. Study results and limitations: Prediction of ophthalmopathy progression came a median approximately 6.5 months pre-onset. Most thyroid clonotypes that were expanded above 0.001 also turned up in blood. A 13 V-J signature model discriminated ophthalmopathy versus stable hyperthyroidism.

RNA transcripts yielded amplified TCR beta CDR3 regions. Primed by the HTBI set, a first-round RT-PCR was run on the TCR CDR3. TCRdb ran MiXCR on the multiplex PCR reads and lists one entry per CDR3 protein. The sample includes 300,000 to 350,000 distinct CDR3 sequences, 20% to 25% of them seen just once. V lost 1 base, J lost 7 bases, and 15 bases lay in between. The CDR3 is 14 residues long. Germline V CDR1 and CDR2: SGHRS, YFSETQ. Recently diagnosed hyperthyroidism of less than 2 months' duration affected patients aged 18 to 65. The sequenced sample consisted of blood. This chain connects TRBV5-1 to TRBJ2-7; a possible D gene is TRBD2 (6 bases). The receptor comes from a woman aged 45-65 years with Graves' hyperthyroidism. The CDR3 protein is CASSLLASTGEQYF. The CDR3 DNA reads TGCGCCAGCAGCTTGCTAGCGTCCACGGGAGAGCAGTACTTC.